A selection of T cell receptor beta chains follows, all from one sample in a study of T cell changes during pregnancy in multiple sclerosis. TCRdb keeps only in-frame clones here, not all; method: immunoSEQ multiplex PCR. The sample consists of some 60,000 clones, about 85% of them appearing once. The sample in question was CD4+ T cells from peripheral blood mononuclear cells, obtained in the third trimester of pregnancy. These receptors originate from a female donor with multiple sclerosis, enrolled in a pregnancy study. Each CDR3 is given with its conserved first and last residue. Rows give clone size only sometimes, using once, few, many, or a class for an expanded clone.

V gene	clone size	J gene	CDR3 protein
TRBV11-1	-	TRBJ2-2	CASSFPYTGELFF
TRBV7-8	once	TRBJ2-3	CASSPGTSGGVF
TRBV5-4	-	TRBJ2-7	CASSLDPGQGYEQYF
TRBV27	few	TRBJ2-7	CASSLWGPLPNEQYF
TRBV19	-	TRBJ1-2	CASSLGTGGPLYGYTF
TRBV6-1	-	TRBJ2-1	CASSEIAGGPYEQFF
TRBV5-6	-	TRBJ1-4	CASSFTGNNKNEKLFF
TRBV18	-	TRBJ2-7	CASSPGTDSYEQYF
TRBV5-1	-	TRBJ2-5	CASSLVGRAQETQYF
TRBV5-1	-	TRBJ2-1	CASSLGGTSNEQFF
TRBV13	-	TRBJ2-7	CASSLAGLRDRDYEQYF
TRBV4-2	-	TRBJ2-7	CASSPGRVAGETYEQYF
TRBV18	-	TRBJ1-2	CASSYTGQGDYGYTF
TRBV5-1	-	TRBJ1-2	CASRSSGGSLGGYTF
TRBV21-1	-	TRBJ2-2	CASSKFARYTGELFF
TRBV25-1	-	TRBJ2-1	CASSEWGPSMKEQFF
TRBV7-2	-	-	CASSSYYEQYF
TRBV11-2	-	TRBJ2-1	CASSPGLGYNEQFF
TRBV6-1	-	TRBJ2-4	CASSEWPSGSMAKNIQYF
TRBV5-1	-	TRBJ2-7	CASSTLAGTYEQYF
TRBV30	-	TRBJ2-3	CAWSVRRSHPSTDTQYF
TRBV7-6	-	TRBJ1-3	CASSAQIRDPSGNTIYF
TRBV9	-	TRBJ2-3	CASSVGGPDTQYF
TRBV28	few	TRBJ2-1	CASSGGGEGRNEQFF
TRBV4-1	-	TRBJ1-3	CASSQDGRTGVSGNTIYF
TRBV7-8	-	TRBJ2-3	CASSFGGPSTDTQYF
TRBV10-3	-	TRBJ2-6	CAISASAGLAAGANVLTF
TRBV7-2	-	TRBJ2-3	CASSLDFPVQYF
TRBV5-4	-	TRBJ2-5	CASTYGGGVEETQYF
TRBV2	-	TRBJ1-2	CASSLGGGAANYGYTF
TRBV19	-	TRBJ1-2	CATSYYREWSYGYTF
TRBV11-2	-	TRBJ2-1	CASSLVAGGPEWFF